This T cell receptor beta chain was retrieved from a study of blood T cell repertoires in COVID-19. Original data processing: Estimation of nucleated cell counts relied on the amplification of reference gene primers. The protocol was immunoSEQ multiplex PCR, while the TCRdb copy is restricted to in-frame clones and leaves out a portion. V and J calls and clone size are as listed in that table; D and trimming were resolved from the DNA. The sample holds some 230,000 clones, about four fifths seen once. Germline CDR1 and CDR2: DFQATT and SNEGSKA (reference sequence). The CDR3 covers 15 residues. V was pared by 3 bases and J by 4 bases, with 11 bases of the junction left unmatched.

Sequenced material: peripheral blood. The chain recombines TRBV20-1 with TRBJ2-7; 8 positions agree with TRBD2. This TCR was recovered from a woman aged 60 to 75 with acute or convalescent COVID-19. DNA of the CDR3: TGCAGTGCTAGTAAAACGGGGGGGGCCTTATACGAGCAGTACTTC. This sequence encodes CSASKTGGALYEQYF.